One sample yielded the 2 T cell receptor beta chains listed below, sequenced in a study of T cell responses to AZD1222 COVID-19 vaccine. Sequenced by immunoSEQ multiplex PCR; TCRdb stores in-frame clones only, minus some. Of some 190,000 clones listed, approximately 93% are singletons. Sequencing was performed on peripheral blood, taken 28 days after the second AZD1222 dose. Receptors originate from an adult who received the AZD1222 COVID-19 vaccine.

J is TRBJ2-7 and V is TRBV19, with TRBD1 as a possible D gene (5 bases). The V gene's germline CDR1 is LNHDA and CDR2 SQIVND (reference sequence). This CDR3 has 14 amino acids. The V end was cut by 3 bases, the J end by 4 bases, with 13 bases between. The CDR3 DNA reads TGTGCCAGTAGTATGGGGCAGGGTTCGTACGAGCAGTACTTC. It codes for CASSMGQGSYEQYF.

CDR3 region: CASSPGGLNTEAFF. In DNA form, the CDR3 reads TGTGCCAGCAGCCCCGGCGGACTGAACACTGAAGCTTTCTTT. The chain has TRBV7-9 and TRBJ1-1; D unclear. This CDR3 has 14 amino acids. The V end was cut by 5 bases, the J end by 0 bases, with 10 bases between. The V gene's germline CDR1 is SEHNR and CDR2 FQNEAQ (reference sequence).